This is a list of T cell receptor beta chains from one sample in a study of T cells expressing NK-cell markers. TCRdb re-called the 5' RACE reads and gives one entry per CDR3 protein, without DNA. The sample shows roughly 170,000 distinct CDR3 sequences, and under 20% sits with its ten largest clones. Material for sequencing was blood T cells: a sorted CD56 or NKG2C T cell subset, CD4+ or CD8+ T cells, or bulk PBMC T cells (not recorded which). The receptors come from a woman between 18 and 69 years old in good health. The CDR3 runs from the conserved cysteine through the conserved F or W.

V	J	CDR3
TRBV12-3/TRBV12-4	TRBJ2-6	CASRPTGESLSGANVLTF
TRBV29-1	TRBJ2-1	CSVAGQGWDEQFF
TRBV5-6	TRBJ2-1	CASSFRLLGKDEQFF
TRBV20-1	TRBJ1-2	CSAREERGRGYTF
TRBV3-1	TRBJ2-3	CASSQRGRADTQYF
TRBV5-1	TRBJ2-1	CASSPGGAGDNEQFF
TRBV6-2/TRBV6-3	TRBJ2-7	CASSSTRQGADHEQYF
TRBV3-1	TRBJ2-5	CASSQVSRGETQYF
TRBV20-1	TRBJ2-5	CSATPGLRRKQETQYF
TRBV6-1	TRBJ1-1	CASRNLNTEAFF
TRBV11-2	TRBJ1-4	CASSPPGQGGQKLFF
TRBV27	TRBJ1-5	CASSPHGTSTSNQPQHF
TRBV24-1	TRBJ2-1	CATSDPDRAHEQFF
TRBV12-3/TRBV12-4	TRBJ1-1	CASKYRGQNTEAFF
TRBV5-1	TRBJ2-7	CASSLEQGYYEQYF
TRBV7-2	TRBJ2-3	CASRASTDTQYF
TRBV5-6	TRBJ2-5	CASSFQGAIGTQYF
TRBV20-1	TRBJ2-7	CSARTGRILYEQYF
TRBV14	TRBJ2-7	CASSPTGEGSREQYF
TRBV28	TRBJ2-1	CASSTLAGWQFF
TRBV5-1	TRBJ2-1	CASSLDGHYNEQFF
TRBV2	TRBJ2-7	CASSDWGSRRYEQYF
TRBV2	TRBJ2-7	CASRVSPAHEQYF
TRBV7-8	TRBJ2-6	CASSARPTTSGSGANVLTF
TRBV7-3	TRBJ2-4	CASSWDPGDIQYF
TRBV12-3/TRBV12-4	TRBJ2-1	CASSQFVPPGLAGYNEQFF
TRBV20-1	TRBJ2-7	CSARPGQRHEQYF
TRBV3-1	TRBJ2-1	CASSISNEQFF
TRBV5-1	TRBJ1-4	CASRVQGGPGEKLFF
TRBV7-2	TRBJ2-3	CASSKRESPDTQYF
TRBV30	TRBJ2-7	CAWSVLGTSVYEQYF
TRBV12-3/TRBV12-4	TRBJ2-3	CASRRTDTQYF
TRBV20-1	TRBJ2-7	CSAGTGGLSSYEQYF
TRBV4-1	TRBJ2-5	CASSQGGGTSVETQYF
TRBV12-3/TRBV12-4	TRBJ2-7	CASSSAGRGDSDEQYF
TRBV12-3/TRBV12-4	TRBJ1-2	CASGTTDSYGYTF
TRBV21-1	TRBJ2-7	CASSDFGSTKYEQYF
TRBV20-1	TRBJ1-2	CSATSNTGTGNYGYTF
TRBV2	TRBJ2-7	CASTLVAPSEQYF
TRBV5-1	TRBJ1-1	CASNQGMNTEAFF